This T cell receptor (beta chain) was recorded in a study of T cell responses to AZD1222 COVID-19 vaccine. Findings and caveats of the study: Increases in Spike-specific TCR breadth and depth were seen after two AZD1222 doses. Seropositivity was recorded at baseline in only 6 or 7 AZD1222 recipients. There were repertoire samples only from the period after the peak T cell response. White British donors predominated, females outnumbered males, and clonal diversity was possibly underestimated.

The table came from immunoSEQ multiplex PCR; TCRdb's copy has only in-frame clones and leaves some out. The table has over 120,000 clones, approximately 85% seen once. The germline gives CDR1 SGHRS, CDR2 YFSETQ. CDR3 length: 13 amino acids. With 4 bases removed from V and 0 bases from J, the gap between germline ends came to 4 bases. A note on this clone: Its antigen is not identified.

The sequences come from peripheral blood, collected 28 days after the second dose of the MenACWY control vaccine. The chain combines TRBV5-1 with TRBJ1-4; D uncertain. This TCR was recovered from an adult who received the MenACWY meningococcal vaccine as a control. CDR3 protein: CASSMATNEKLFF. CDR3 coding DNA: TGCGCCAGCAGCATGGCAACTAATGAAAAACTGTTTTTT.